These T cell receptor beta chains were read from a single sample in a study of healthy donors' naive CD4 and CD8 T cells. MiXCR, run by TCRdb on the reads, gives a single entry per CDR3 protein. The table has 150,000 to 200,000 distinct CDR3 sequences, 65% to 75% seen once. The sequenced material came from naive CD4+ and CD8+ T cells sorted from blood, pooled from several donors. The receptors stem from a pool of human donors in good health; the sample pools cells from several healthy donors. Both conserved end residues are part of each CDR3.

V: TRBV29-1
J: TRBJ1-3
length: 15
CDR3: CSVARSGQSGNTIYF

V: TRBV6-5
J: TRBJ2-4
length: 15
CDR3: CASSYSQLAKNIQYF

V: TRBV29-1
J: TRBJ2-1
length: 14
CDR3: CSGGARGIWNEQFF

V: TRBV4-3
J: TRBJ2-2
length: 19
CDR3: CASSHAPGQGVRDTGELFF

V: TRBV19
J: TRBJ2-7
length: 14
CDR3: CASSISGSSYEQYF

V: TRBV29-1
J: TRBJ2-7
length: 13
CDR3: CSVQGQGSYEQYF

V: TRBV30
J: TRBJ2-7
length: 14
CDR3: CAWSVLSGAYEQYF

V: TRBV15
J: TRBJ1-2
length: 14
CDR3: CATSRDQVGYGYTF

V: TRBV30
J: TRBJ2-7
length: 15
CDR3: CAWGQRGLEDLEQYF

V: TRBV19
J: TRBJ2-2
length: 15
CDR3: CASRSGTSATGELFF

V: TRBV14
J: TRBJ2-1
length: 14
CDR3: CASSHRDRYNEQFF

V: TRBV29-1
J: TRBJ2-5
length: 19
CDR3: CSVVGPPSPGLAGEETQYF

V: TRBV6-5
J: TRBJ2-3
length: 15
CDR3: CASSWDLSSTDTQYF

V: TRBV29-1
J: TRBJ2-3
length: 10
CDR3: CSTATDTQYF

V: TRBV5-1
J: TRBJ1-2
length: 11
CDR3: CASRQEGGYTF

V: TRBV29-1
J: TRBJ2-7
length: 12
CDR3: CSVEQANYEQYF

V: TRBV27
J: TRBJ2-7
length: 12
CDR3: CASSDRAYEQYF

V: TRBV5-6
J: TRBJ1-1
length: 14
CDR3: CASSRQKRFTETFF

V: TRBV29-1
J: TRBJ1-2
length: 14
CDR3: CSVEGGENFYGYTF

V: TRBV30
J: TRBJ1-1
length: 13
CDR3: CAWSLAPNTEAFF

V: TRBV6-5
J: TRBJ2-7
length: 13
CDR3: CASSYQLGYEQYF

V: TRBV11-2
J: TRBJ2-5
length: 14
CDR3: CASSLGQIQETQYF

V: TRBV6-2/TRBV6-3
J: TRBJ2-7
length: 15
CDR3: CASSRPPGQGHEQYF

V: TRBV19
J: TRBJ2-6
length: 15
CDR3: CASTYGTAGANVLTF

V: TRBV29-1
J: TRBJ2-7
length: 15
CDR3: CSVEVIGQGVNEQYF

V: TRBV6-5
J: TRBJ1-2
length: 14
CDR3: CASSYEGENYGYTF

V: TRBV20-1
J: TRBJ1-6
length: 14
CDR3: CSAQRGANNSPLHF

V: TRBV29-1
J: TRBJ2-1
length: 16
CDR3: CSVVGLAGASYNEQFF

V: TRBV5-1
J: TRBJ1-3
length: 16
CDR3: CASSSWTGSSGNTIYF

V: TRBV10-3
J: TRBJ2-7
length: 15
CDR3: CAISESYGGSYEQYF

V: TRBV29-1
J: TRBJ1-5
length: 13
CDR3: CSVVNGQGQPQHF

V: TRBV11-2
J: TRBJ2-1
length: 14
CDR3: CASSVAGGYNEQFF

V: TRBV19
J: TRBJ2-3
length: 18
CDR3: CASNSPLLAGGSTDTQYF

V: TRBV4-1
J: TRBJ1-5
length: 18
CDR3: CASSQDWIGELSNQPQHF